This entry concerns a single T cell receptor (beta chain). Trimming shortened V by 3 bases and J by 2 bases, and 10 bases separated the two germline ends. CDR1 and CDR2 from the germline V gene are GTSNPN and SVGIG (reference sequence). There are 13 residues in the CDR3. In the study's own analysis: The authors estimated nucleated cell counts from reference gene primer amplification. TCRdb's copy holds only in-frame clones and misses some; the assay was immunoSEQ multiplex PCR. That table is the source of V, J and clone size, and D and trimming were worked out from the DNA. The sample carries about 300,000 clones, just under 90% recorded once. The sample originates from a study of blood T cell repertoires in COVID-19.

The chain is built from TRBV30 and TRBJ2-5, with D perhaps TRBD1 (5 bases). This clonotype was obtained from a woman aged 45-60 years with COVID-19, enrolled during active disease. The sample was peripheral blood. CDR3 sequence (DNA): TGTGCCTGGAGCCGACAGATTCAAGAGACCCAGTACTTC. Translated: CAWSRQIQETQYF.